The T cell receptor beta chain described here comes from a study of T cell changes during pregnancy in multiple sclerosis (dated by TCRdb to the late 2010s). Study-wide context: Changes in the T cell repertoire over the course of pregnancy were examined in this study in women with multiple sclerosis.

Library creation used the immunoSEQ multiplex PCR assay. TCRdb stores this immuneACCESS table with in-frame sequences only. Part of the clones is absent; in the studies checked, under half of the shortfall reflects unresolved V genes, and no reason is known for the rest. The sample profile shows 55,000 to 75,000 clones; 90% to 95% of them were found once. The ten largest clones take up 1% to 1.5% of the sample. The germline V gene (reference sequence) specifies LNHNV as CDR1 and YYDKDF as CDR2. V and J lose 0 bases and 4 bases, and a span of 12 bases separates them. The CDR3 measures 15 amino acids from cysteine to phenylalanine. The entry retains the CDR3 DNA only, 45 bases that are in frame from base 1. To note about this clone: Its antigen has not been determined. Per-base qualities were not stored, and no clone one base away is much larger.

The rearranged segments are TRBV15 and TRBJ1-2; the D gene assignment is ambiguous. This receptor was identified in a female donor in good health, enrolled as a control in a pregnancy study. The starting material was peripheral blood, obtained after pregnancy. The sequenced DNA: TGTGCCACCAGCAGAGAGGCGGGATCGACCTATGGCTACACCTTC. Its translation is CATSREAGSTYGYTF.